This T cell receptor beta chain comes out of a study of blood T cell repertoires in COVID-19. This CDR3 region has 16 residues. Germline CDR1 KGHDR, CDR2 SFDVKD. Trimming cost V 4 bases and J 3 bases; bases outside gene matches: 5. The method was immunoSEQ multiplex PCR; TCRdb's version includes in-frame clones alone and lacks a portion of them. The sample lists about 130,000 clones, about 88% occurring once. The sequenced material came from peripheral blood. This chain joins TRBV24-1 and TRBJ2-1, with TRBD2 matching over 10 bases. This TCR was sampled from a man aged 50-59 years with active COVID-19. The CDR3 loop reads CATSDRTSGNYNEQFF. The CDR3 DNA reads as TGTGCCACCAGTGACCGGACTAGCGGAAACTACAATGAGCAGTTCTTC.